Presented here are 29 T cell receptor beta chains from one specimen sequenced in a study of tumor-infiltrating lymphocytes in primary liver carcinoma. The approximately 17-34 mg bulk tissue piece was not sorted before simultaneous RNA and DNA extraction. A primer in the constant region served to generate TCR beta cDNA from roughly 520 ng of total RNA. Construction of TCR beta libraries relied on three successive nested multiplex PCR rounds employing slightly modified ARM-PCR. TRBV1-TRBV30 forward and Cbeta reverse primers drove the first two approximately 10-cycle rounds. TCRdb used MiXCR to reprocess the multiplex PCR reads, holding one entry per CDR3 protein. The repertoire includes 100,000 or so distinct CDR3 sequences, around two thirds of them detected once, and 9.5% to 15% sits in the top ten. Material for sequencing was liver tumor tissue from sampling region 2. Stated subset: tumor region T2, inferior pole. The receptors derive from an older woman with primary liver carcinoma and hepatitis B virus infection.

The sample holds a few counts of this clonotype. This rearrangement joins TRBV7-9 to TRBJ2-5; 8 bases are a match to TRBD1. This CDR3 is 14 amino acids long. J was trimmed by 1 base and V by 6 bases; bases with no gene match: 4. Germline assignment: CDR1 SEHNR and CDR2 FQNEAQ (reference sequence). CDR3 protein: CASSPGTGQETQYF. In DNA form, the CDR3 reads TGTGCCAGCAGTCCCGGGACAGGCCAAGAGACCCAGTACTTC.

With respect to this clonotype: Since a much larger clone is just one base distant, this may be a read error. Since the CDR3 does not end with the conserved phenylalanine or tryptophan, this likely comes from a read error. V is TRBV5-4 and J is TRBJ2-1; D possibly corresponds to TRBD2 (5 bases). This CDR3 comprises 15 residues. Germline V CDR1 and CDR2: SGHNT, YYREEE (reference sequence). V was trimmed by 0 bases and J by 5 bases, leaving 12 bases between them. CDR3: CASSLGTPADNEQFY. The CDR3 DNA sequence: TGTGCCAGCAGCTTGGGGACTCCCGCGGACAATGAGCAGTTCTAC.

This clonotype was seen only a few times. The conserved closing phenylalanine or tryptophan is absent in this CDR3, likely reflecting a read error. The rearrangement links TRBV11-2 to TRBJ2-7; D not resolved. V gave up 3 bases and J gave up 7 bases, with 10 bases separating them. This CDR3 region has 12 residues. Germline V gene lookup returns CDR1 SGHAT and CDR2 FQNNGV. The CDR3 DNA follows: TGTGCCAGCAGCTTTCCCCTGGGGGAGCAGTACTCC. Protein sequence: CASSFPLGEQYS.

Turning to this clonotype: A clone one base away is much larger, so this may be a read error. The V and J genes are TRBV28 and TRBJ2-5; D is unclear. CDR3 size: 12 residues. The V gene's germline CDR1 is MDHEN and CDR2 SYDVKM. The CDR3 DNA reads TGTGTCAGCAGTTTGGTGGGGGAGACCCAGTACTTC. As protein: CVSSLVGETQYF. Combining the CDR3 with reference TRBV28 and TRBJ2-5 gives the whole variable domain DVKVTQSSRYLVKRTGEKVFLECVQDMDHENMFWYRQDPGLGLRLIYFSYDVKMKEKGDIPEGYSVSREKKERFSLILESASTNQTSMYLCVSSLVGETQYFGPGTRLLVL.

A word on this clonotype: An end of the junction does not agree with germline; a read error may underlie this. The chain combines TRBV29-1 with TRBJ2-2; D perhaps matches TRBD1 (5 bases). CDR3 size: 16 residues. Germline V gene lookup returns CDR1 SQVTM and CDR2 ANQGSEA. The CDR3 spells CSLERVGHGNTGELFF. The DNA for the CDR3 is TGCAGCCTTGAAAGAGTGGGGCATGGGAACACCGGGGAGCTGTTTTTT.

CDR3 DNA sequence: TGTTCCAACAGCCTGGGACTAGCGGGGCCGGTCTCAGATACGCAGTATTTT. It translates to CSNSLGLAGPVSDTQYF. The J gene is TRBJ2-3, the V gene TRBV11-2, with TRBD2 matching over 13 bases. Germline lookup yields CDR1 SGHAT and CDR2 FQNNGV. This CDR3 has 17 residues.

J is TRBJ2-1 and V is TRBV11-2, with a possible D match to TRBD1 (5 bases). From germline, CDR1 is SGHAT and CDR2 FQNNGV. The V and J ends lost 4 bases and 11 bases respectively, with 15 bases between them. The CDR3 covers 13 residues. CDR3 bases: TGTGCCAGCAGCTGGACCAGCAGGGCAAAGCAGTTCTTC. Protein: CASSWTSRAKQFF.

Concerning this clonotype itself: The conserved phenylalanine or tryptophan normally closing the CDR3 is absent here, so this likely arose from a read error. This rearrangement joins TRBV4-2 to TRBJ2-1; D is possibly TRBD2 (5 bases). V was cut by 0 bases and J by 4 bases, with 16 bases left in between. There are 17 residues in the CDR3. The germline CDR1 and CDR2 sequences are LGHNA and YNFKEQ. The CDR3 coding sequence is TGTGCCAGCAGCCAAGAGGGATCCCTGCGGAGGTACAATGAGCAGTTCCTC. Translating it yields CASSQEGSLRRYNEQFL.

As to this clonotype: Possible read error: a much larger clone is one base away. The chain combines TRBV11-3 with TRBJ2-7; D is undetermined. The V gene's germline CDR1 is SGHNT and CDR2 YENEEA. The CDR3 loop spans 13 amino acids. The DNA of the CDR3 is TGTGCCAGCATCTTAGTTTGGCAGTCCGAGCAGTACTTC. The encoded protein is CASILVWQSEQYF.

In DNA, the CDR3 is TGTGCCATCAGTGAAATGGGGGGGACCACAGATACGCAGTATTTT. This gives the protein CAISEMGGTTDTQYF. The rearrangement links TRBV10-3 to TRBJ2-3; 7 bases align to TRBD2. CDR1 is ENHRY, CDR2 SYGVKD, per germline. V shed 3 bases and J 2 bases; nucleotides not matched to a gene: 5. The length of the CDR3 is 15 residues.

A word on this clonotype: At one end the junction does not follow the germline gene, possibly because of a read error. CDR3 sequence: CTSSLGSGGESFF. Written as DNA, the CDR3 is TGTACCAGCAGCTTAGGGTCAGGGGGTGAATCTTTCTTT. The chain uses TRBV11-2 and TRBJ1-1, with TRBD1 matching 7 bases. Germline V gene lookup returns CDR1 SGHAT and CDR2 FQNNGV. The CDR3 contains 13 residues.

The CDR3 nucleotides are TGCAGCGTCCGGACGGACAACACAGATACGCAGTATTTT. It specifies CSVRTDNTDTQYF. The chain uses TRBV29-1 and TRBJ2-3, with D tentatively TRBD1 (5 bases). The germline V gene has CDR1 SQVTM and CDR2 ANQGSEA. V was trimmed by 6 bases and J by 2 bases, leaving 12 bases between them. CDR3 length: 13 amino acids.

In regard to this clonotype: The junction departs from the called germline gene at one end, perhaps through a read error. The CDR3 DNA sequence: TGCAGTGCGAGTTCCAATGAGCGGTTCTTC. Its protein product is CSASSNERFF. The chain carries TRBV20-1 and TRBJ2-1; the D is unclear. The length of the CDR3 is 10 residues. Germline assignment: CDR1 DFQATT and CDR2 SNEGSKA (reference sequence).

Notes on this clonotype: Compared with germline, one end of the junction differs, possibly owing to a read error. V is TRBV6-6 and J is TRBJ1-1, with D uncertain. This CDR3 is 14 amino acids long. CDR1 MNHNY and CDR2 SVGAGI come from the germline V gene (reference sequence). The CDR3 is CASIIAEMNTEAFF. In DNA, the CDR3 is TGTGCTAGCATTATCGCAGAAATGAACACTGAAGCTTTCTTT.

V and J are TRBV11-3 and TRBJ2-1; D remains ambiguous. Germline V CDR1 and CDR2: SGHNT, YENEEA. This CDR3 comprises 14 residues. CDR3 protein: CAISLLEPGNEQFF. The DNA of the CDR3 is TGTGCTATCAGCTTACTGGAACCCGGCAATGAGCAGTTCTTC.

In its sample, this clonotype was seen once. The CDR3 region is CASSFQSGTGTDTQYF. CDR3 nucleotides: TGTGCCAGCAGTTTTCAGTCGGGAACGGGGACAGATACGCAGTATTTT. The chain uses TRBV12-3 or TRBV12-4 and TRBJ2-3, with a possible D match to TRBD2 (5 bases). CDR3 length equals 16 residues. V was cut by 3 bases and J by 3 bases, with 16 bases left in between.

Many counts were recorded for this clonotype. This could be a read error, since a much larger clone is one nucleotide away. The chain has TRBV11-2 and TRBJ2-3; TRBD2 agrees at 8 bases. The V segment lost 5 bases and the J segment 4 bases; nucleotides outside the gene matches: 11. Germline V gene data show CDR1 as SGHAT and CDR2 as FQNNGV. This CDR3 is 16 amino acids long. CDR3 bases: TGTGCCAGCAGCATGGGACCAGCGGGAGTGGCAGATACGCAGTATTTT. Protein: CASSMGPAGVADTQYF.

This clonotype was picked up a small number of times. The chain's CDR3 is CASSLLWAGFNEQFF. In nucleotides, the CDR3 is TGTGCCAGCAGCTTATTGTGGGCTGGTTTCAATGAGCAGTTCTTC. The V gene is TRBV7-8, the J gene TRBJ2-1; D is undetermined. CDR3 size: 15 residues. The V end lost 2 bases, the J end lost 6 bases, and 14 bases lay between the germline ends. The germline V gene encodes CDR1 SGHVS and CDR2 FQNEAQ. Using reference TRBV7-8 and TRBJ2-1 for the parts outside the CDR3, the full variable domain is GAGVSQSPRYKVAKRGQDVALRCDPISGHVSLFWYQQALGQGPEFLTYFQNEAQLDKSGLPSDRFFAERPEGSVSTLKIQRTQQEDSAVYLCASSLLWAGFNEQFFGPGTRLTVL.

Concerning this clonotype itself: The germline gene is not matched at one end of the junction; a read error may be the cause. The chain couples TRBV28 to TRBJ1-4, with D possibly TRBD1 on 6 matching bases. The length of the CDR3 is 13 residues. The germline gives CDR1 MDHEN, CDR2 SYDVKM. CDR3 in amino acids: CAGRTATYENLFF. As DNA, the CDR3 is TGTGCCGGCAGGACAGCTACTTATGAAAATCTGTTTTTT.

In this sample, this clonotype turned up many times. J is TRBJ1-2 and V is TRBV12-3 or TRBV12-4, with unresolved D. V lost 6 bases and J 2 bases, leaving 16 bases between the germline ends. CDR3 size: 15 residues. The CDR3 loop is CASSQRSRRNYGYTF. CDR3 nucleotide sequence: TGTGCCAGCAGCCAGCGGTCTAGGCGGAACTATGGCTACACCTTC.

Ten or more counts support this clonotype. DNA of the CDR3: TGCGCCAGCAGCTTCCGGGAGCCCCAGCATTTT. This encodes CASSFREPQHF. The J gene is TRBJ1-5, the V gene TRBV5-1; D gene unclear. The V end was cut by 2 bases, the J end by 8 bases, with 5 bases between. The germline V gene has CDR1 SGHRS and CDR2 YFSETQ. The CDR3 runs to 11 residues.

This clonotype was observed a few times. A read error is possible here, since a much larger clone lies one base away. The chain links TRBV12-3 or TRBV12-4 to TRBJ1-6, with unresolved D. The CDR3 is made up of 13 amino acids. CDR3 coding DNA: TGTGCCGGCAGTTTAGTACAAGATTCACCCCTCCACTTT. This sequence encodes CAGSLVQDSPLHF.

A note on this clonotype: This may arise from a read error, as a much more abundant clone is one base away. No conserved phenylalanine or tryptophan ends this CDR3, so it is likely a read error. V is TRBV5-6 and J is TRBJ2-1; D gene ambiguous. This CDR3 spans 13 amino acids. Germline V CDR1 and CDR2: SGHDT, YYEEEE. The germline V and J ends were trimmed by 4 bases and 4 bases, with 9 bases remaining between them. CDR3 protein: CASSPAQYNEQFL. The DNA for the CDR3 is TGTGCCAGCAGCCCAGCACAGTACAATGAGCAGTTCTTA.

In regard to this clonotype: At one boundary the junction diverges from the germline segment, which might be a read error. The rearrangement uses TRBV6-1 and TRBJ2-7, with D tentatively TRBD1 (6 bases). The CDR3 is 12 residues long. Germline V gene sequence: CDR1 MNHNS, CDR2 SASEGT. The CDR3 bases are TGTGTCAGCGGACAGCACTCCTACGAGCGGTACTTC. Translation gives CVSGQHSYERYF.

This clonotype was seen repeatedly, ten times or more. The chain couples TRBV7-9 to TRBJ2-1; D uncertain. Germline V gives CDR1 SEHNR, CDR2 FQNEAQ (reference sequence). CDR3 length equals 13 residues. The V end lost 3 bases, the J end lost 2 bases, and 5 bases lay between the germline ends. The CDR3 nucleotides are TGTGCCAGCAGCTTGATGGCCTACAATGAGCAGTTCTTC. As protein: CASSLMAYNEQFF.

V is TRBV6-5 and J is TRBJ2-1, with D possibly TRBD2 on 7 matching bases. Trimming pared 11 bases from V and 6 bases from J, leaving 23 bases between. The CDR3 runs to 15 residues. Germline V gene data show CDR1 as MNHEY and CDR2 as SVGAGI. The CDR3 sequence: CACSYSGGQGNEQFF. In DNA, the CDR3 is TGTGCCTGTAGTTACTCGGGGGGACAAGGCAATGAGCAGTTCTTC.

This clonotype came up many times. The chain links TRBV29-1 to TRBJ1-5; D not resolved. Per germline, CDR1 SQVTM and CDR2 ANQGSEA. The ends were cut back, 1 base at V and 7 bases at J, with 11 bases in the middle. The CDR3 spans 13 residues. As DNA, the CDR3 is TGCAGCGTTGAAGGAGGTCAAGGGCAGCCCCAGCATTTT. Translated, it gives CSVEGGQGQPQHF.

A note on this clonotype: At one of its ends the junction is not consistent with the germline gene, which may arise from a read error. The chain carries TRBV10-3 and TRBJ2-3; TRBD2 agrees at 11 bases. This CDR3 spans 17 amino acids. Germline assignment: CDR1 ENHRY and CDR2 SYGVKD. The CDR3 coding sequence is TGTGCCATCAACGGGATAGCGGGAGGGCCACACGCAGATATGCAGTATTTT. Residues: CAINGIAGGPHADMQYF.

The CDR3 spells CARSLGQGYAEAFF. The DNA for the CDR3 is TGCGCTAGAAGCTTGGGACAGGGATACGCTGAAGCTTTCTTT. V usage is TRBV5-1 and J usage is TRBJ1-1, with TRBD1 identical over 9 bases. This CDR3 contains 14 residues. From germline, CDR1 is SGHRS and CDR2 YFSETQ.